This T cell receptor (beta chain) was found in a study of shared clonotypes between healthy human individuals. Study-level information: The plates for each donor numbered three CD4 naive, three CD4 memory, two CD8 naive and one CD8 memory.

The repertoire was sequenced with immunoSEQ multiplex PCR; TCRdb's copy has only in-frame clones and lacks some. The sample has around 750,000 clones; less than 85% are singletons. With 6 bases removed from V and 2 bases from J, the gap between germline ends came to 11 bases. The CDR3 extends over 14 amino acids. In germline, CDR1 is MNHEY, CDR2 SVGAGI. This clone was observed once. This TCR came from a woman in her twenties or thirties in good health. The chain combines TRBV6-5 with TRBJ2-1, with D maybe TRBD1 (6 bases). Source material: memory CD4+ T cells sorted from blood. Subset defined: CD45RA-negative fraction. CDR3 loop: CASSPQGPYNEQFF. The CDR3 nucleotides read TGTGCCAGCAGCCCACAGGGTCCCTACAATGAGCAGTTCTTC.